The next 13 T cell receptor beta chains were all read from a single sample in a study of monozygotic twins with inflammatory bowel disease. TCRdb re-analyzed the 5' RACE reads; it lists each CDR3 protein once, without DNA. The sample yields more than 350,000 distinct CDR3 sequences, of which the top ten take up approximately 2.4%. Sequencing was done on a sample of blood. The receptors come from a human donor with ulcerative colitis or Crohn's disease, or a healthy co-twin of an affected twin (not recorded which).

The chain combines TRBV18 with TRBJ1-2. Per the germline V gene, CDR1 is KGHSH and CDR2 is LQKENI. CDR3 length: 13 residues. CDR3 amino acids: CASSLSQSDGYTF.

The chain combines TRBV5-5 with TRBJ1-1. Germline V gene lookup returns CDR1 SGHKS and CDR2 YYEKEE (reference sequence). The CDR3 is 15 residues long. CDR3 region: CASSPYRAQTTEAFF.

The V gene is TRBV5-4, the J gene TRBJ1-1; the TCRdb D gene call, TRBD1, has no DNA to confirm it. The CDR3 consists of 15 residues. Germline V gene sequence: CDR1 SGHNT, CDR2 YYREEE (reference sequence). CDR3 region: CASGDRGTAGTEAFF.

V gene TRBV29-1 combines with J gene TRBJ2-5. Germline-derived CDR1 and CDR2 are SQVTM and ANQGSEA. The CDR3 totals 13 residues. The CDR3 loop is CSVWQGLQETQYF. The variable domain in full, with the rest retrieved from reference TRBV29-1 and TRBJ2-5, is SAVISQKPSRDICQRGTSLTIQCQVDSQVTMMFWYRQQPGQSLTLIATANQGSEATYESGFVIDKFPISRPNLTFSTLTVSNMSPEDSSIYLCSVWQGLQETQYFGPGTRLLVL.

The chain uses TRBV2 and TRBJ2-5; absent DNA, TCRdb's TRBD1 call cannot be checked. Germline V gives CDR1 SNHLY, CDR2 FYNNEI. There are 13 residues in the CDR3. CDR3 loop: CASGAGSRETQYF.

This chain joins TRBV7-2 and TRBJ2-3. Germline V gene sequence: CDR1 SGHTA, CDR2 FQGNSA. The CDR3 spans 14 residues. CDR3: CASSLAGVVGTQYF. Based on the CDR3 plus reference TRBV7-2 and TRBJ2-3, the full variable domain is GAGVSQSPSNKVTEKGKDVELRCDPISGHTALYWYRQSLGQGLEFLIYFQGNSAPDKSGLPSDRFSAERTGGSVSTLTIQRTQQEDSAVYLCASSLAGVVGTQYFGPGTRLTVL.

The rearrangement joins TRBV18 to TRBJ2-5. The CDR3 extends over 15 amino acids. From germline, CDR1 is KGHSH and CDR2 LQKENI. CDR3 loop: CASSPPGRAQETQYF. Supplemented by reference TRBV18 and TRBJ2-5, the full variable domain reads NAGVMQNPRHLVRRRGQEARLRCSPMKGHSHVYWYRQLPEEGLKFMVYLQKENIIDESGMPKERFSAEFPKEGPSILRIQQVVRGDSAAYFCASSPPGRAQETQYFGPGTRLLVL.

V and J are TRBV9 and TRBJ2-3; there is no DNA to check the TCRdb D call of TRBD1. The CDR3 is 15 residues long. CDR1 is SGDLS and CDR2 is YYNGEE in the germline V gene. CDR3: CASSVAGARWDTQYF.

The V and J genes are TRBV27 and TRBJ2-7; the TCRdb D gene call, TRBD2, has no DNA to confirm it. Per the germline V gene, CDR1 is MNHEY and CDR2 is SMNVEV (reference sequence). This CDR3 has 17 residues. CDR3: CASSLGRLAGDSYEQYF.

The CDR3 loop is CASSQDQGAREKLFF. The chain combines TRBV3-1 with TRBJ1-4; TCRdb picks TRBD1, but there is no DNA to check that call. CDR3 size: 15 residues. Germline values: CDR1 LGHDT, CDR2 YNNKEL (reference sequence).

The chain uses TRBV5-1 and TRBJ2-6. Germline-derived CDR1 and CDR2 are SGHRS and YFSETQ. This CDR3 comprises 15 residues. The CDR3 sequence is CASSLAETGANVLTF. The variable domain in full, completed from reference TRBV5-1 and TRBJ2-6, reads KAGVTQTPRYLIKTRGQQVTLSCSPISGHRSVSWYQQTPGQGLQFLFEYFSETQRNKGNFPGRFSGRQFSNSRSEMNVSTLELGDSALYLCASSLAETGANVLTFGAGSRLTVL.

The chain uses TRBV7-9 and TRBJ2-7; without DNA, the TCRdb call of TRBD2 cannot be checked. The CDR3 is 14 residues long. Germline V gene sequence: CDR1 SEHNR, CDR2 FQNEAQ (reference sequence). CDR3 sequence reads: CASSRSGERYEQYF.

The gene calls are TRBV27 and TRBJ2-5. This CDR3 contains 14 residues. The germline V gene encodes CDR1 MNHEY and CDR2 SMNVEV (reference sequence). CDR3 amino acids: CASSPLVTPEPQYF.